This T cell receptor beta chain was observed in a study of Ad26.COV2.S vaccination and SARS-CoV-2 variants. In the study overall: Donor had been placed in the Ad26.COV2.S arm of the COV1001 trial. Once or twice, 56 days apart, Ad26.COV2.S was delivered intramuscularly.

Measured with immunoSEQ multiplex PCR; TCRdb has only the in-frame clones, and not every one. The table has about 440,000 clones, 90% seen once. Treatment: some 19 received Ad26.COV2.S at low or high dose, single or two shots; 5 received placebo; per-sample allocation not given. The investigators took samples on day 63 after the first vaccine or placebo injection. The V end was cut by 7 bases, the J end by 3 bases, with 7 bases between. The CDR3 sequence is 12 residues long. The germline V gene has CDR1 MNHEY and CDR2 SMNVEV (reference sequence). The V gene is TRBV27, the J gene TRBJ2-1; D uncertain. The TCR originated in a person between 18 and 65 years old who received the Ad26.COV2.S COVID-19 vaccine or a placebo. This specimen consisted of peripheral blood, obtained in a trial of Ad26.COV2.S vaccine versus placebo. The CDR3 sequence is CASTGRYNEQFF. CDR3 bases: TGTGCCAGCACCGGGCGCTACAATGAGCAGTTCTTC.